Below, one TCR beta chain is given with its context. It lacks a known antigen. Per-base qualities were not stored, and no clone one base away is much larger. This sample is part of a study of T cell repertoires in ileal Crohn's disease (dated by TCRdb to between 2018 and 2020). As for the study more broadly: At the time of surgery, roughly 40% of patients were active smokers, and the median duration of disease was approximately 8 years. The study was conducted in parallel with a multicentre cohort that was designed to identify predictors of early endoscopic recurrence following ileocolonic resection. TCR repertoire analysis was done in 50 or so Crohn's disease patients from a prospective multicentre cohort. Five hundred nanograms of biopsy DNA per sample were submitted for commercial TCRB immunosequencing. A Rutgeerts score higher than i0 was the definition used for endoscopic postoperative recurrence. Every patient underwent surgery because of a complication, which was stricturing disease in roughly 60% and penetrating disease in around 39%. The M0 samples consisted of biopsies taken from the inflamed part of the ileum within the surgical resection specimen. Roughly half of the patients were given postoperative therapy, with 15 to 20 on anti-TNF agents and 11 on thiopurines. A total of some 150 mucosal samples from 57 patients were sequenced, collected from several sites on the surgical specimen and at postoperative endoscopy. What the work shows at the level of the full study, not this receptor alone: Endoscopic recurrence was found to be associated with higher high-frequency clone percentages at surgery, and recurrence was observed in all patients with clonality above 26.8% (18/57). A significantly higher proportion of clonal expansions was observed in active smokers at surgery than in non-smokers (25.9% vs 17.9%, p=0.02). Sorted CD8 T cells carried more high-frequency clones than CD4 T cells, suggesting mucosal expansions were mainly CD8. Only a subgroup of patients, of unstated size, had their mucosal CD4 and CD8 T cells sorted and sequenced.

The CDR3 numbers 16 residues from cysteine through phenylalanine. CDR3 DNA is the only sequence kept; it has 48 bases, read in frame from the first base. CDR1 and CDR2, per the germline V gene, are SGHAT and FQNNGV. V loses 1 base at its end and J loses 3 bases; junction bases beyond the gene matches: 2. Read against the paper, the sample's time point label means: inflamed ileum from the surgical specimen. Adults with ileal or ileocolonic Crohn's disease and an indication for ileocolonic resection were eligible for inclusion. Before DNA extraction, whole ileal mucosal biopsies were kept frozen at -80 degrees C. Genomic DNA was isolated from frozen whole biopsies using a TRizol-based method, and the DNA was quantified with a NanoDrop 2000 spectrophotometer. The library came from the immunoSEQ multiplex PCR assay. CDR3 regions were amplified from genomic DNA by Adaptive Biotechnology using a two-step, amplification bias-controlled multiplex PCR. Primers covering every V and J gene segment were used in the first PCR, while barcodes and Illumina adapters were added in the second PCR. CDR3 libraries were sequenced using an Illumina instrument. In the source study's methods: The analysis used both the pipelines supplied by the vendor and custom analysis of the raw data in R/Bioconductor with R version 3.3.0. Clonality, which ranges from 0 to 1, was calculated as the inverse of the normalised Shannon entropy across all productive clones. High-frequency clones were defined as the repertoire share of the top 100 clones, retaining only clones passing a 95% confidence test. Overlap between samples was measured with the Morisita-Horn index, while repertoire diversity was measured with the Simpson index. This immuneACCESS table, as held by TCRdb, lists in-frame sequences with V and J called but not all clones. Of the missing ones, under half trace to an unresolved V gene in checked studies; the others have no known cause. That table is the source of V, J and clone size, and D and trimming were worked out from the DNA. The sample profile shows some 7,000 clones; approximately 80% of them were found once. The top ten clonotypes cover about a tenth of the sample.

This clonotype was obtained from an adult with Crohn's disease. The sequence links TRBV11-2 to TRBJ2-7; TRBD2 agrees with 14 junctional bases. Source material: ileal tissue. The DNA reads TGTGCCAGCAGCTTAGGACTAGCGGGGGGGCGCTACGAGCAGTACTTC. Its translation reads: CASSLGLAGGRYEQYF.